These 27 T cell receptor beta chains were all obtained from the same sample, sequenced in a study of Tregs in tolerant kidney transplant recipients. Here immunoSEQ multiplex PCR was the method, and the copy in TCRdb shows in-frame clones only, minus some. The sample has roughly 66,000 clones; roughly 92% are singletons. This specimen was CD8+ T cells from blood, taken before the transplant. The receptor source for this set is a human donor who received a combined kidney and bone marrow transplant.

This chain joins TRBV19 and TRBJ2-7, with D unclear. Per the germline V gene, CDR1 is LNHDA and CDR2 is SQIVND (reference sequence). The V end lost 2 bases, the J end lost 3 bases, and 8 bases lay between the germline ends. The CDR3 is made up of 13 amino acids. The CDR3 is CASSIQTRYEQYF. The CDR3 bases are TGTGCCAGTAGTATACAGACACGCTACGAGCAGTACTTC.

Here the CDR3 DNA reads TGTGCCAGCAGCCTGACAACCAACACTGAAGCTTTCTTT. Protein: CASSLTTNTEAFF. The gene calls are TRBV7-3 and TRBJ1-1; D is uncertain. V lost 5 bases and J 2 bases, leaving 9 bases between the germline ends. Per germline, CDR1 SGHTA and CDR2 FQGTGA. The CDR3 length is 13 residues. Complete variable domain (other parts from reference TRBV7-3 and TRBJ1-1): GAGVSQTPSNKVTEKGKYVELRCDPISGHTALYWYRQSLGQGPEFLIYFQGTGAADDSGLPNDRFFAVRPEGSVSTLKIQRTERGDSAVYLCASSLTTNTEAFFGQGTRLTVV.

This chain joins TRBV19 and TRBJ2-7, with TRBD2 matching 7 bases. The CDR3 is 14 amino acids. Germline assignment: CDR1 LNHDA and CDR2 SQIVND (reference sequence). V gave up 6 bases and J gave up 2 bases; unmatched junction bases: 7. CDR3 DNA sequence: TGTGCCAGTAGAGCGGGACCGTCTACCTACGAGCAGTACTTC. Translating it yields CASRAGPSTYEQYF.

The chain couples TRBV28 to TRBJ2-6; the D is unclear. The V gene's germline CDR1 is MDHEN and CDR2 SYDVKM. The germline V and J ends were trimmed by 11 bases and 0 bases, with 26 bases remaining between them. This CDR3 spans 19 amino acids. DNA of the CDR3: TGTGCCCCCTCAGCTTGGGCGCTAATTTTTCGCTCTGGGGCCAACGTCCTGACTTTC. Encoded protein: CAPSAWALIFRSGANVLTF.

V usage is TRBV7-2 and J usage is TRBJ2-7; TRBD2 agrees at 13 bases. The CDR3 has 15 residues. Germline V gene lookup returns CDR1 SGHTA and CDR2 FQGNSA. V gave up 3 bases and J gave up 2 bases; unmatched junction bases: 1. CDR3 region: CASSLGLAGTYEQYF. Written as DNA, the CDR3 is TGTGCCAGCAGCTTGGGACTAGCGGGAACCTACGAGCAGTACTTC.

With respect to this clone: At one end, the junction sequence differs from germline, possibly due to a read error. The rearrangement uses TRBV7-8 and TRBJ2-7; 7 positions match TRBD1. The CDR3 has 16 amino acids. Germline CDR1 and CDR2: SGHVS and FQNEAQ. CDR3 loop: CASSLDGTVNDYGQYF. In nucleotides, the CDR3 is TGTGCCAGCAGCTTAGACGGGACAGTCAACGACTACGGGCAGTACTTC.

This sequence joins TRBV19 and TRBJ2-7, with 8 positions matching TRBD1. Germline CDR1 LNHDA, CDR2 SQIVND (reference sequence). V lost 5 bases to trimming and J lost 0 bases; unmatched junction nucleotides: 9. This CDR3 is 16 amino acids long. CDR3 sequence (DNA): TGTGCCAGTAGTTCCCGGACAGGGCGAAGCTCCTACGAGCAGTACTTC. Protein sequence: CASSSRTGRSSYEQYF.

The V and J genes are TRBV9 and TRBJ2-1; tentative D call: TRBD2 (7 bases). The V end was cut by 3 bases, the J end by 8 bases, with 21 bases between. Germline values: CDR1 SGDLS, CDR2 YYNGEE. This CDR3 region has 16 residues. This chain's CDR3 is CASSERGVTSIDEQFF. The CDR3 coding sequence is TGTGCCAGCAGCGAAAGGGGGGTGACTAGCATCGATGAGCAGTTCTTC.

The V gene is TRBV4-3, the J gene TRBJ2-5; 7 bases map to TRBD2. This CDR3 is 13 amino acids long. Germline V CDR1 and CDR2: LGHNA, YSLEER. V lost 4 bases to trimming and J lost 11 bases; unmatched junction nucleotides: 10. CDR3 residues: CASSPGSGLEQYF. The CDR3 nucleotides are TGCGCCAGCAGCCCAGGTAGCGGGCTGGAACAGTACTTC.

The CDR3 region is CASSLGGRNYEQYF. In DNA, the CDR3 is TGCGCCAGCAGCTTGGGGGGCCGAAACTACGAGCAGTACTTC. The chain is built from TRBV5-1 and TRBJ2-7; D possibly corresponds to TRBD1 (5 bases). The CDR3 length is 14 residues. Germline CDR1 and CDR2: SGHRS and YFSETQ. Trimming removed 0 bases from V and 3 bases from J, with 10 bases in between.

As concerns this clone: Relative to the germline gene, one junction end is altered; a read error may explain this. The rearrangement joins TRBV19 to TRBJ2-3; D uncertain. The CDR3 totals 12 residues. Germline CDR1 LNHDA, CDR2 SQIVND (reference sequence). CDR3 coding DNA: TGTGCCAGTAGTACGGGTCCAGATGCGCAGTATTTT. This translates into CASSTGPDAQYF. The whole variable domain, remainder taken from reference TRBV19 and TRBJ2-3, is DGGITQSPKYLFRKEGQNVTLSCEQNLNHDAMYWYRQDPGQGLRLIYYSQIVNDFQKGDIAEGYSVSREKKESFPLTVTSAQKNPTAFYLCASSTGPDAQYFGPGTRLTVL.

The CDR3 loop reads CASSQTTGFIDEQYF. The CDR3 region has the DNA TGCGCCAGCAGTCAAACTACAGGGTTTATTGACGAGCAGTACTTC. This sequence joins TRBV23-1 and TRBJ2-7; tentatively, D is TRBD1 (6 bases). TRBV23-1 falls under the ORF class, with uncertain function. V was trimmed by 2 bases and J by 5 bases, leaving 16 bases between them. This CDR3 contains 15 residues.

V is TRBV25-1 and J is TRBJ2-1; D might be TRBD1 (5 bases). Germline CDR1 and CDR2: MGHDK and SYGVNS. The V end lost 7 bases, the J end lost 11 bases, and 21 bases lay between the germline ends. This CDR3 comprises 14 residues. As DNA, the CDR3 is TGTGCCAGCACTCCGGGTGGGGCGGCCGAAAAGCAGTTCTTC. This sequence encodes CASTPGGAAEKQFF. Looking up the rest from reference TRBV25-1 and TRBJ2-1 gives the full variable domain: EADIYQTPRYLVIGTGKKITLECSQTMGHDKMYWYQQDPGMELHLIHYSYGVNSTEKGDLSSESTVSRIRTEHFPLTLESARPSHTSQYLCASTPGGAAEKQFFGPGTRLTVL.

As regards this clone: Other DNA sequences within the sample encode an identical CDR3. The rearrangement links TRBV13 to TRBJ1-1; D gene ambiguous. Trimming stripped 3 bases from V and 5 bases from J, with 7 bases between. This CDR3 region has 12 residues. CDR1 PRHDT and CDR2 FYEKMQ come from the germline V gene (reference sequence). The CDR3 DNA sequence: TGTGCCAGCAGCTTCGGAGGGACTGAAGCTTTCTTT. Translated, it gives CASSFGGTEAFF.

The rearrangement links TRBV19 to TRBJ2-5; 10 bases fit TRBD2. Germline V gene lookup returns CDR1 LNHDA and CDR2 SQIVND (reference sequence). This CDR3 has 16 residues. Trimming took 1 base from V and 1 from J; bases not matched to a gene: 3. CDR3 sequence reads: CASSIGLAGRQETQYF. Here the CDR3 DNA reads TGTGCCAGTAGTATAGGACTAGCGGGTCGCCAAGAGACCCAGTACTTC.

This clone showed up just a few times. The chain recombines TRBV4-3 with TRBJ1-6; TRBD1 matches 8 bases. Losses at the gene ends were 1 base for V and 7 bases for J; bases not matched to a gene: 6. Germline V gene data show CDR1 as LGHNA and CDR2 as YSLEER. CDR3 length: 16 amino acids. This chain's CDR3 is CASSQVMGQANSPLHF. Here the CDR3 DNA reads TGCGCCAGCAGCCAAGTTATGGGACAGGCCAATTCACCCCTCCACTTT.

The V call is TRBV18, the J call TRBJ1-4; 10 positions agree with TRBD1. The V and J ends lost 6 bases and 5 bases, in that order; junction bases with no gene match: 3. Per germline, CDR1 KGHSH and CDR2 LQKENI. The CDR3 is 14 residues long. The DNA of the CDR3 is TGTGCCAGCTCCGGGGACAGGGGAAATGAAAAACTGTTTTTT. Translation gives CASSGDRGNEKLFF.

This clone was counted once. This rearrangement joins TRBV5-1 to TRBJ1-1; 7 nucleotides match TRBD1. CDR1 is SGHRS and CDR2 is YFSETQ in the germline V gene. Trimming took 3 bases from V and 0 from J; bases not matched to a gene: 5. The CDR3 extends over 15 amino acids. The CDR3 nucleotides are TGCGCCAGCAGCTCGGAGACAGGGATGAACACTGAAGCTTTCTTT. Its protein product is CASSSETGMNTEAFF.

The V and J genes are TRBV28 and TRBJ1-5, with TRBD1 identical over 11 bases. Germline assignment: CDR1 MDHEN and CDR2 SYDVKM. The V segment lost 5 bases and the J segment 4 bases; nucleotides outside the gene matches: 4. The CDR3 runs 15 residues. CDR3 DNA: TGTGCCAGCAGTGGGGGACAGGGGGGAAATCAGCCCCAGCATTTT. Translating it yields CASSGGQGGNQPQHF.

The J gene is TRBJ1-2, the V gene TRBV15; no firm D call. The CDR3 spans 16 residues. Trimming pared 1 base from V and 6 bases from J, leaving 18 bases between. Germline V gene data show CDR1 as LNHNV and CDR2 as YYDKDF (reference sequence). CDR3: CATSRARSRGDDGYTF. In DNA, the CDR3 is TGTGCCACCAGCAGAGCGCGAAGCCGCGGGGATGATGGCTACACCTTC.

CDR3 amino acids: CASSLRGTGSEAFF. CDR3 bases: TGTGCCAGCAGTTTAAGGGGGACAGGCTCTGAAGCTTTCTTT. The chain has TRBV28 and TRBJ1-1; the match to TRBD1 covers 8 bases. Germline V gene sequence: CDR1 MDHEN, CDR2 SYDVKM. Trimming removed 2 bases from V and 6 bases from J; junction bases left unmatched: 5. CDR3 size: 14 residues.

The rearrangement uses TRBV4-2 and TRBJ1-3; D gene uncertain. The CDR3 runs 16 residues. Germline lookup yields CDR1 LGHNA and CDR2 YNFKEQ. Deletions cut 4 bases from V and 0 bases from J, with 13 bases between. CDR3 amino acids: CASSRTEQNSGNTIYF. In DNA form, the CDR3 reads TGTGCCAGCAGCCGAACCGAACAGAACTCTGGAAACACCATATATTTT.

This clone was seen once. The CDR3 coding sequence is TGTGCCAGCAGTGTACTAGCGGGAAGCTCCTACGAGCAGTACTTC. Amino acid sequence: CASSVLAGSSYEQYF. The V and J genes are TRBV6-1 and TRBJ2-7; 10 nucleotides line up with TRBD2. V was clipped by 4 bases and J by 0 bases; unmatched bases: 3. The CDR3 is made up of 15 amino acids. Germline lookup yields CDR1 MNHNS and CDR2 SASEGT.

This clone is a singleton in its sample. The CDR3: CSVALPGANGYTF. CDR3 DNA sequence: TGCAGCGTTGCCTTGCCCGGAGCTAATGGCTACACCTTC. The chain is built from TRBV29-1 and TRBJ1-2; D not resolved. Trimming took off 4 bases at V and 6 bases at J, with 15 bases between the two ends. The CDR3 spans 13 residues. The germline gives CDR1 SQVTM, CDR2 ANQGSEA.

This chain links TRBV4-2 with TRBJ2-3; D remains unclear. There are 14 residues in the CDR3. Deletions cut 2 bases from V and 0 bases from J, with 6 bases between. CDR1 is LGHNA and CDR2 is YNFKEQ in the germline V gene. The CDR3 sequence: CASSQQRSTDTQYF. In DNA, the CDR3 is TGTGCCAGCAGCCAACAGAGGAGCACAGATACGCAGTATTTT.

The genes are TRBV6-5 and TRBJ1-5; 8 bases map to TRBD1. CDR3 length: 13 residues. Germline V gives CDR1 MNHEY, CDR2 SVGAGI. Germline trimming cut 0 bases from V and 9 bases from J; bases unmatched to any gene: 1. In nucleotides, the CDR3 is TGTGCCAGCAGTTACTCCGGACAGGGGCCCCAGCATTTT. Amino acids: CASSYSGQGPQHF.

Note on this clone: This specimen includes other DNA sequences encoding the same CDR3. V is TRBV14 and J is TRBJ1-2, with no clear D. CDR1 SGHDN and CDR2 FVKESK come from the germline V gene. The CDR3 consists of 13 residues. V was shortened by 3 bases and J by 2 bases, with 7 bases between the two germline ends. CDR3 bases: TGTGCCAGCAGCCAGGGCACAAACTATGGCTACACCTTC. It is translated as CASSQGTNYGYTF.